The 27 T cell receptor beta chains in this list originate from one sample, sequenced in a study of cytomegalovirus exposure and HLA in healthy donors. Primers: 60 Vbeta forward and 13 Jbeta reverse. Libraries were prepared by immunoSEQ multiplex PCR; TCRdb keeps only in-frame clonotypes and omits some of them. The sample data list some 82,000 clones. The sequenced material came from PBMCs. The origin of the receptors is a woman in her twenties or thirties in good health and CMV-seronegative.

The genes are TRBV28 and TRBJ2-1, with D perhaps TRBD2 (6 bases). The ends were cut back, 2 bases at V and 2 bases at J, with 13 bases in the middle. This CDR3 is built from 16 residues. Germline V gene sequence: CDR1 MDHEN, CDR2 SYDVKM. The CDR3 sequence: CASSLSELATYNEQFF. CDR3 coding DNA: TGTGCCAGCAGTTTAAGTGAACTAGCCACCTACAATGAGCAGTTCTTC.

The chain carries TRBV5-1 and TRBJ2-2; 8 bases are a match to TRBD2. CDR3 length equals 15 residues. The junction had 3 bases not matched to a gene; V was cut back by 0 bases and J by 5 bases. CDR1 and CDR2 (germline): SGHRS, YFSETQ. This CDR3 is CASSLGLALTGELFF. In DNA, the CDR3 is TGCGCCAGCAGCTTGGGACTAGCGTTGACCGGGGAGCTGTTTTTT.

This chain links TRBV15 with TRBJ2-7, with 7 nucleotides matching TRBD2. CDR1 is LNHNV, CDR2 YYDKDF, per germline (reference sequence). The CDR3 covers 15 residues. J was trimmed by 0 bases and V by 1 base; bases with no gene match: 3. The CDR3 protein is CATSRAGGSSYEQYF. The CDR3 DNA reads as TGTGCCACCAGCAGAGCGGGGGGATCCTCCTACGAGCAGTACTTC.

This chain links TRBV10-3 with TRBJ1-1; 8 bases fit TRBD1. The CDR3 consists of 13 residues. The junction had 3 bases not matched to a gene; V was cut back by 2 bases and J by 7 bases. Germline CDR1 reads ENHRY; CDR2 reads SYGVKD. CDR3: CAISERTGSEAFF. The DNA for the CDR3 is TGTGCCATCAGTGAGAGGACAGGGAGTGAAGCTTTCTTT.

The rearrangement uses TRBV6-1 and TRBJ1-5, with D hard to call. Germline values: CDR1 MNHNS, CDR2 SASEGT. V was cut by 4 bases and J by 0 bases, with 10 bases left in between. The CDR3 is made up of 15 amino acids. CDR3 sequence reads: CASSAVSYSNQPQHF. The CDR3 DNA sequence: TGTGCCAGCAGTGCCGTTTCCTATAGCAATCAGCCCCAGCATTTT.

The gene calls are TRBV5-1 and TRBJ2-5; 11 nucleotides agree with TRBD2. CDR3 size: 15 residues. The germline V gene encodes CDR1 SGHRS and CDR2 YFSETQ. The V gene end was trimmed by 4 bases and the J gene end by 4 bases; junction bases not matched to a gene: 6. The CDR3 region is CASSVGTSGLETQYF. For the CDR3, the DNA is TGCGCCAGCAGCGTGGGGACTAGCGGACTAGAGACCCAGTACTTC.

V usage is TRBV2 and J usage is TRBJ2-7; 7 bases fit TRBD1. The germline gives CDR1 SNHLY, CDR2 FYNNEI. This CDR3 has 12 residues. The J segment lost 6 bases and the V segment lost 6 bases, leaving 5 bases of the junction unmatched. The CDR3 sequence: CASRGQSPEQYF. CDR3 nucleotide sequence: TGTGCCAGCAGGGGACAGTCTCCCGAGCAGTACTTC.

The gene calls are TRBV5-1 and TRBJ2-7; the D gene is possibly TRBD1 (6 bases). Germline values: CDR1 SGHRS, CDR2 YFSETQ. V was clipped by 5 bases and J by 2 bases, with 8 bases between them. This CDR3 has 12 residues. For the CDR3, the DNA is TGCGCCAGCAGTAGGGACACCTACGAGCAGTACTTC. It codes for CASSRDTYEQYF.

The V gene is TRBV30, the J gene TRBJ2-3, with a tentative D call TRBD2 (5 bases). Germline CDR1 reads GTSNPN; CDR2 reads SVGIG (reference sequence). The CDR3 covers 14 residues. V lost 3 bases to trimming and J lost 6 bases, with 16 bases between them. The DNA of the CDR3 is TGTGCCTGGAGCGCCCCCGGGGTCCCCGATACGCAGTATTTT. Protein sequence: CAWSAPGVPDTQYF.

This chain uses TRBV7-9 with TRBJ2-1; D possibly corresponds to TRBD1 (5 bases). Germline-derived CDR1 and CDR2 are SEHNR and FQNEAQ (reference sequence). CDR3 length equals 17 residues. The V and J ends lost 4 bases and 7 bases respectively, with 23 bases between them. The CDR3 nucleotides are TGTGCCAGCAGCTCTCTTGTCGAGTGGAAAGGGGCTAATGAGCAGTTCTTC. Protein product: CASSSLVEWKGANEQFF.

As regards this clone: One end of the junction does not line up with germline, which may come from a read error. This sequence joins TRBV7-6 and TRBJ2-3; 7 bases agree with TRBD2. This CDR3 comprises 15 residues. The germline CDR1 and CDR2 sequences are SGHVS and FNYEAQ. CDR3 residues: CASSLGGVNTDKQYF. DNA of the CDR3: TGTGCCAGCAGCTTGGGAGGGGTAAACACAGATAAGCAGTATTTT.

This sequence joins TRBV19 and TRBJ1-5; D possibly corresponds to TRBD1 (6 bases). Germline CDR1 and CDR2: LNHDA and SQIVND (reference sequence). Trimming removed 8 bases from V and 4 bases from J, with 15 bases in between. This CDR3 contains 14 residues. In DNA form, the CDR3 reads TGTGCCAGTGCTACAGGGATGGGGAATCAGCCCCAGCATTTT. Protein product: CASATGMGNQPQHF. The variable domain in full, with the rest retrieved from reference TRBV19 and TRBJ1-5, is DGGITQSPKYLFRKEGQNVTLSCEQNLNHDAMYWYRQDPGQGLRLIYYSQIVNDFQKGDIAEGYSVSREKKESFPLTVTSAQKNPTAFYLCASATGMGNQPQHFGDGTRLSIL.

As concerns this clone: The sample carries other DNA sequences with the same CDR3. The CDR3 region is CASSHRGLNTEAFF. In DNA form, the CDR3 reads TGTGCCAGTAGTCATAGGGGATTGAACACTGAAGCTTTCTTT. This rearrangement joins TRBV19 to TRBJ1-1, with D perhaps TRBD1 (5 bases). The germline gives CDR1 LNHDA, CDR2 SQIVND (reference sequence). The CDR3 runs to 14 residues. Trimming left V 5 bases short and J 0 bases short, with 10 bases between.

V gene TRBV7-2 combines with J gene TRBJ2-2; TRBD2 matches at 8 bases. J gave up 7 bases and V 5 bases, and 9 bases lay outside the gene matches. The CDR3 contains 15 residues. The germline gives CDR1 SGHTA, CDR2 FQGNSA. The CDR3 sequence is CASSPLGLVGGELFF. CDR3 bases: TGTGCCAGCAGCCCCTTGGGACTAGTAGGCGGGGAGCTGTTTTTT.

The rearrangement links TRBV10-2 to TRBJ2-2; D uncertain. V dropped 1 base and J dropped 1 base, with 4 bases sitting between them. The CDR3 extends over 14 amino acids. Germline V CDR1 and CDR2: WSHSY, SAAADI. CDR3 coding DNA: TGCGCCAGCAGTGAGTGGCAGAACACCGGGGAGCTGTTTTTT. It specifies CASSEWQNTGELFF.

The chain couples TRBV6-5 to TRBJ2-7; 11 positions agree with TRBD2. The CDR3 loop spans 14 amino acids. The ends lost 5 bases at V and 2 bases at J; junction bases unmatched: 2. From germline, CDR1 is MNHEY and CDR2 SVGAGI. The CDR3 loop reads CASSVTSGAYEQYF. The CDR3 DNA sequence: TGTGCCAGCAGTGTGACTAGCGGGGCCTACGAGCAGTACTTC.

The chain is built from TRBV6-1 and TRBJ1-1, with 7 nucleotides matching TRBD1. Looked up from germline, CDR1 is MNHNS and CDR2 is SASEGT. V lost 8 bases, J lost 1 base, and 7 bases stayed unmatched. The CDR3 is 14 residues long. CDR3 nucleotide sequence: TGTGCCAGCTCAACAGGGGTCCCGAACACTGAAGCTTTCTTT. It specifies CASSTGVPNTEAFF.

This chain joins TRBV7-9 and TRBJ2-7; 10 positions match TRBD2. Per the germline V gene, CDR1 is SEHNR and CDR2 is FQNEAQ (reference sequence). This CDR3 has 15 amino acids. Trimming removed 0 bases from V and 4 bases from J; junction bases left unmatched: 3. The CDR3 region has the DNA TGTGCCAGCAGCTTAGCGCTAGCGGGAGTATACGAGCAGTACTTC. Translated: CASSLALAGVYEQYF.

CDR3 sequence: CASNLGGGTEAFF. The CDR3 DNA reads TGTGCCAGTAATCTTGGCGGAGGCACTGAAGCTTTCTTT. V usage is TRBV19 and J usage is TRBJ1-1; D remains unclear. The CDR3 has 13 amino acids. Trimming removed 7 bases from V and 4 bases from J, with 13 bases in between. Per germline, CDR1 LNHDA and CDR2 SQIVND (reference sequence).

The CDR3 reads CASSEGRSQGYTF. Written as DNA, the CDR3 is TGTGCCAGCAGCGAGGGCAGGTCGCAGGGCTACACCTTC. V gene TRBV2 combines with J gene TRBJ1-2; no clear D. CDR3 length: 13 residues. Germline CDR1 SNHLY, CDR2 FYNNEI. V lost 6 bases to trimming and J lost 8 bases, with 16 bases between them. The full variable domain, completed using reference TRBV2 and TRBJ1-2, is EPEVTQTPSHQVTQMGQEVILRCVPISNHLYFYWYRQILGQKVEFLVSFYNNEISEKSEIFDDQFSVERPDGSNFTLKIRSTKLEDSAMYFCASSEGRSQGYTFGSGTRLTVV.

The CDR3 is CASSPLAGTGEETQYF. The DNA for the CDR3 is TGTGCCAGCTCACCTTTAGCCGGGACAGGCGAGGAGACCCAGTACTTC. The V and J genes are TRBV18 and TRBJ2-5; the match to TRBD1 covers 8 bases. The CDR3 is 16 residues long. Germline V gives CDR1 KGHSH, CDR2 LQKENI. With V trimmed by 3 bases and J by 5 bases, 11 bases remained unmatched.

The CDR3 nucleotides are TGTGCCAGCAGGATGGGACAGTATTACGAGCAGTACTTC. Its protein product is CASRMGQYYEQYF. This chain joins TRBV5-4 and TRBJ2-7, with 7 nucleotides matching TRBD1. CDR1 is SGHNT and CDR2 is YYREEE in the germline V gene (reference sequence). The CDR3 sequence is 13 residues long. Trimming cost V 5 bases and J 4 bases; bases outside gene matches: 6.

J is TRBJ1-1 and V is TRBV6-5; D ambiguous. This CDR3 is built from 14 residues. V lost 6 bases, J lost 1 base, and 12 bases lay in between. Germline CDR1 reads MNHEY; CDR2 reads SVGAGI. As DNA, the CDR3 is TGTGCCAGCAGCCTTGGCCGCAGGAACACTGAAGCTTTCTTT. This encodes CASSLGRRNTEAFF.

To note about this clone: An end of the junction does not agree with germline; a read error may underlie this. The chain combines TRBV9 with TRBJ2-3; no clear D. This CDR3 comprises 12 residues. Germline CDR1 reads SGDLS; CDR2 reads YYNGEE. CDR3 loop: CASRVAGDTQYF. CDR3 nucleotide sequence: TGTGCCAGCAGAGTAGCAGGAGATACGCAGTATTTT.

The chain links TRBV5-1 to TRBJ2-1; tentative D call: TRBD2 (6 bases). The CDR3 runs to 14 residues. Germline V gives CDR1 SGHRS, CDR2 YFSETQ. V was cut by 2 bases and J by 8 bases, with 14 bases left in between. The CDR3, as DNA: TGCGCCAGCAGCTTTGACGGAGCGGGCTATGAGCAGTTCTTC. It codes for CASSFDGAGYEQFF.

The chain links TRBV14 to TRBJ2-3, with 13 bases that match TRBD2. Losses at the gene ends were 2 bases for V and 7 bases for J; bases not matched to a gene: 6. Germline CDR1 reads SGHDN; CDR2 reads FVKESK. The CDR3 runs 16 residues. The DNA of the CDR3 is TGTGCCAGCAGCCAAACTAGCGGGGGGGCTTGGAATACGCAGTATTTT. Amino acid sequence: CASSQTSGGAWNTQYF.

The rearrangement links TRBV18 to TRBJ2-3, with 10 bases identical to TRBD2. The germline V gene has CDR1 KGHSH and CDR2 LQKENI. V dropped 4 bases and J dropped 0; count of bases not matched to a gene: 4. The CDR3 loop spans 16 amino acids. The CDR3 region is CASSLYSGGSTDTQYF. The CDR3 bases are TGTGCCAGCTCACTGTATAGCGGGGGGAGCACAGATACGCAGTATTTT.